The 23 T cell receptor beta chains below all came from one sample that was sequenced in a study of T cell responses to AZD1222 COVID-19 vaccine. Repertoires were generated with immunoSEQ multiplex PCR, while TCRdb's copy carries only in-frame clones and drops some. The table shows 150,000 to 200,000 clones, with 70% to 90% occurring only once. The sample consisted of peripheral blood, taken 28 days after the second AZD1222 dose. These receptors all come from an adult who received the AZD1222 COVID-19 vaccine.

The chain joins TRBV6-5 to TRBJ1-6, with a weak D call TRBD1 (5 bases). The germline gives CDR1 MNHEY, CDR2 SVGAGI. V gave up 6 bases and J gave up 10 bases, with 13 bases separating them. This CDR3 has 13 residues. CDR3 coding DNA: TGTGCCAGCAGCTTGTCAGGGAACTCACCCCTCCACTTT. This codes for CASSLSGNSPLHF.

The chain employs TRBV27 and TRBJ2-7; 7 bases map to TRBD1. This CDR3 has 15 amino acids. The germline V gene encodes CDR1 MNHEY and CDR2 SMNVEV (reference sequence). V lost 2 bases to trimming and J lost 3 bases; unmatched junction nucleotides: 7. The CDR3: CASSLRGQSLYEQYF. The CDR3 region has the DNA TGTGCCAGCAGTTTAAGGGGACAGAGCCTCTACGAGCAGTACTTC.

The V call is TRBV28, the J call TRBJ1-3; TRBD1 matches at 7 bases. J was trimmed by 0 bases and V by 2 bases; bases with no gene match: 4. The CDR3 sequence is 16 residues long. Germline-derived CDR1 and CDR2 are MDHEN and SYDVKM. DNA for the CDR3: TGTGCCAGCAGTTTAAGGGGGCGGGGCTCTGGAAACACCATATATTTT. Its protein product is CASSLRGRGSGNTIYF.

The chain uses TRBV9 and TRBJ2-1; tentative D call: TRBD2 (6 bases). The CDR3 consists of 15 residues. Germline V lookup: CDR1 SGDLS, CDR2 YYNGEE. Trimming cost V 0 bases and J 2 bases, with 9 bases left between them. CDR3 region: CASSVDGSPYNEQFF. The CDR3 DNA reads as TGTGCCAGCAGCGTAGACGGGAGTCCCTACAATGAGCAGTTCTTC.

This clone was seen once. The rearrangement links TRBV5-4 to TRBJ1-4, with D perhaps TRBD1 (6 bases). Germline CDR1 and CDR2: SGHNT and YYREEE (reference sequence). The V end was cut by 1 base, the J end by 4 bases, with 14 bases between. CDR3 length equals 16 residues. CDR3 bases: TGTGCCAGCAGCTTGAGCTTGCAGGGGAATAATGAAAAACTGTTTTTT. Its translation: CASSLSLQGNNEKLFF.

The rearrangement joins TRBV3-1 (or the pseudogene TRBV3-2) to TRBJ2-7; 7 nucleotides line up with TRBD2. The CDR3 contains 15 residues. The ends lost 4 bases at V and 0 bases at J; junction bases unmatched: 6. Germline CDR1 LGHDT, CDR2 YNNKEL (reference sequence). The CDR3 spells CASSPSLADSYEQYF. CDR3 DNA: TGTGCCAGCAGCCCGAGCCTAGCGGACTCCTACGAGCAGTACTTC.

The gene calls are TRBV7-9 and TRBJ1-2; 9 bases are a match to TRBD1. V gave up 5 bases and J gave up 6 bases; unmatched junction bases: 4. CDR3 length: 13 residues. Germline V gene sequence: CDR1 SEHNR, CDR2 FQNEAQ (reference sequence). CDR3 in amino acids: CASSAGTGHGYTF. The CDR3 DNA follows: TGTGCCAGCAGCGCCGGGACAGGGCATGGCTACACCTTC.

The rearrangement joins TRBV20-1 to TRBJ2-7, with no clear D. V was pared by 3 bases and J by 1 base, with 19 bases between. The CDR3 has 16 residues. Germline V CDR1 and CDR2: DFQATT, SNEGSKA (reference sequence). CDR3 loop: CSASEIRVLVSYEQYF. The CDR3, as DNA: TGCAGTGCTAGTGAGATCCGGGTCCTCGTATCCTACGAGCAGTACTTC.

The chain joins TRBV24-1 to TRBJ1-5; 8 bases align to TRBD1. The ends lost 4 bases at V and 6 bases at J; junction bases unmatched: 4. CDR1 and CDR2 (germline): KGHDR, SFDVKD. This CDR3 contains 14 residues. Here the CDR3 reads CATSEAGGSQPQHF. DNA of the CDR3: TGTGCCACCAGTGAGGCAGGGGGCAGTCAGCCCCAGCATTTT.

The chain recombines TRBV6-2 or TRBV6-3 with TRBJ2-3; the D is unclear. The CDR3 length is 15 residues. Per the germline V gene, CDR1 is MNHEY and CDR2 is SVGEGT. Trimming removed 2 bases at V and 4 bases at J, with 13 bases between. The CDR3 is CASSYGFQQADTQYF. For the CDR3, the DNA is TGTGCCAGCAGTTACGGATTCCAGCAAGCAGATACGCAGTATTTT.

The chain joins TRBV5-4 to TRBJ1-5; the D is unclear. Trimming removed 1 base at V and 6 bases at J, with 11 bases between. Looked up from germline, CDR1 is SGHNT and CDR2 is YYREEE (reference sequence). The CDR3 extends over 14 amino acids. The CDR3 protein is CASSLYGGSQPQHF. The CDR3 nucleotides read TGTGCCAGCAGCTTGTATGGCGGGAGTCAGCCCCAGCATTTT.

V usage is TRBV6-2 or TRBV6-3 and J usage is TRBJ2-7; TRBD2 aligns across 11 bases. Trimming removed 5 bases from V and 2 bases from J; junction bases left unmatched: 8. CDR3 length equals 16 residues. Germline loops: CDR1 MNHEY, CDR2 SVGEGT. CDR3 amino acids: CASSPGTSGRAYEQYF. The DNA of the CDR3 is TGTGCCAGCAGTCCCGGGACTAGCGGACGAGCCTACGAGCAGTACTTC.

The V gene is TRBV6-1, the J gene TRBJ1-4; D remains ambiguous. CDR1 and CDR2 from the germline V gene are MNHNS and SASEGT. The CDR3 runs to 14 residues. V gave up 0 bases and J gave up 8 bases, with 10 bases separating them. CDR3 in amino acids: CASSEARVGEKLFF. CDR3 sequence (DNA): TGTGCCAGCAGTGAAGCGAGGGTTGGGGAAAAACTGTTTTTT.

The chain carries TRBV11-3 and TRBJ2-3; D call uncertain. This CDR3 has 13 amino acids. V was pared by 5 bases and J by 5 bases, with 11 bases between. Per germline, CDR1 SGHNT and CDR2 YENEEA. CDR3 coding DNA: TGTGCCAGCAGCCTCTCGGAGTTAGATACGCAGTATTTT. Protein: CASSLSELDTQYF.

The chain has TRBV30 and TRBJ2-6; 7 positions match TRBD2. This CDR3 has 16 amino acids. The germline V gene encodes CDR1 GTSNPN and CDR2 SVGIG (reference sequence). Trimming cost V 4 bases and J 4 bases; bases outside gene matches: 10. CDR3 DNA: TGTGCCTGGACCCAGGGAGGGTTGGCGGGGGCCAACGTCCTGACTTTC. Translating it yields CAWTQGGLAGANVLTF.

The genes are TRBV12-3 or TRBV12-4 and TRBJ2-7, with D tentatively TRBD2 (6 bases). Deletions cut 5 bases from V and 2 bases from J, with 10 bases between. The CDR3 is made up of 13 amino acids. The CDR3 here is CASSLGGTYEQYF. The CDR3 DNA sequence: TGTGCCAGCAGTCTCGGCGGGACCTACGAGCAGTACTTC.

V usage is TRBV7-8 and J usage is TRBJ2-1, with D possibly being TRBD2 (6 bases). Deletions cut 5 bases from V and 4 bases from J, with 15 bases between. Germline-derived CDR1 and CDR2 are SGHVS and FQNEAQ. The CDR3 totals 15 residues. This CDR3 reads CASSVRDFQYNEQFF. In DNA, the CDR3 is TGTGCCAGCAGCGTACGGGACTTCCAATACAATGAGCAGTTCTTC. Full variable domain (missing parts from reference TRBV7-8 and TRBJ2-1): GAGVSQSPRYKVAKRGQDVALRCDPISGHVSLFWYQQALGQGPEFLTYFQNEAQLDKSGLPSDRFFAERPEGSVSTLKIQRTQQEDSAVYLCASSVRDFQYNEQFFGPGTRLTVL.

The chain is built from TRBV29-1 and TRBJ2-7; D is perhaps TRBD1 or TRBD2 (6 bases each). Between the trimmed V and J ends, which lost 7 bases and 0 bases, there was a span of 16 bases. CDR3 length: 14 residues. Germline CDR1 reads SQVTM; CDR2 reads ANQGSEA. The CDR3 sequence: CSAWGAGASYEQYF. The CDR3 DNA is TGCAGCGCCTGGGGGGCAGGGGCCTCCTACGAGCAGTACTTC.

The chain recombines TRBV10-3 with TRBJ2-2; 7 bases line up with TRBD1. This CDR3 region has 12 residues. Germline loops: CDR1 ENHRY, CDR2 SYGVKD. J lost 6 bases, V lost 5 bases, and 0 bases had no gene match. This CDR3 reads CAISTGAGELFF. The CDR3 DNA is TGTGCCATCAGTACAGGGGCCGGGGAGCTGTTTTTT.

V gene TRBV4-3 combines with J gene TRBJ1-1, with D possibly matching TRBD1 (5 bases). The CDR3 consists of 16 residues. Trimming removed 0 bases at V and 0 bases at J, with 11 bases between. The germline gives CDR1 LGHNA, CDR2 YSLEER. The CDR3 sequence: CASSQDGGPMNTEAFF. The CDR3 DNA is TGCGCCAGCAGCCAAGATGGGGGACCAATGAACACTGAAGCTTTCTTT.

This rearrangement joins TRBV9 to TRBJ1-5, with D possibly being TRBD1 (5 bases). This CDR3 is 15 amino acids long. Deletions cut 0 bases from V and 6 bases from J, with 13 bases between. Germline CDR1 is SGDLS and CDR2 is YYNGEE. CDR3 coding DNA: TGTGCCAGCAGCGTAGATTCCGGGGCGTCTCAGCCCCAGCATTTT. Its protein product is CASSVDSGASQPQHF.

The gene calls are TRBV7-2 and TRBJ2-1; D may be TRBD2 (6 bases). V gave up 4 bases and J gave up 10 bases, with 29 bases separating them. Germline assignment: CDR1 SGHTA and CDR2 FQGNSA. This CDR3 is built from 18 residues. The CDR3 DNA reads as TGTGCCAGCAGCTCCCCGAGTCCCCCTCTAGCGTCCTCCTGGGAGCAGTTCTTC. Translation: CASSSPSPPLASSWEQFF.

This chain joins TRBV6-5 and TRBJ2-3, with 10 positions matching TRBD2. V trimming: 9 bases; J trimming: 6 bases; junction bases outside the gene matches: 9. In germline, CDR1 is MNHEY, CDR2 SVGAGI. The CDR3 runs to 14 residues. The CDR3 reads CASFAAGGVDTQYF. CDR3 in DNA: TGTGCCAGTTTTGCAGCGGGGGGGGTGGATACGCAGTATTTT.